The 31 T cell receptor beta chains below come from one sample, sequenced in a study of cytomegalovirus exposure and HLA in healthy donors. The PCR contained 60 Vbeta and 13 Jbeta primers. Libraries were prepared by immunoSEQ multiplex PCR; TCRdb keeps only in-frame clonotypes and omits some of them. The sample gives approximately 220,000 clones, around 80% of which show up once; 0.71% is in the top ten. The sequenced sample consisted of PBMCs. The receptors were gathered from a boy aged 2 to 9 in good health and CMV-seronegative.

V is TRBV4-1 and J is TRBJ2-7; 7 positions agree with TRBD1. Germline V gives CDR1 MGHRA, CDR2 YSYEKL. The ends lost 1 base at V and 3 bases at J; junction bases unmatched: 6. There are 15 residues in the CDR3. CDR3 sequence (DNA): TGCGCCAGCAGCCAAGTCCGGGACAGATACTACGAGCAGTACTTC. Its translation: CASSQVRDRYYEQYF.

V and J are TRBV30 and TRBJ1-4, with D possibly matching TRBD1 (6 bases). V was shortened by 5 bases and J by 8 bases, with 12 bases between the two germline ends. The CDR3 covers 12 residues. Germline values: CDR1 GTSNPN, CDR2 SVGIG (reference sequence). As DNA, the CDR3 is TGTGCCTGGCAGGGGACACGGGAAAAACTGTTTTTT. Translating gives CAWQGTREKLFF.

The chain is built from TRBV29-1 and TRBJ2-3; 9 bases line up with TRBD1. CDR1 and CDR2 from the germline V gene are SQVTM and ANQGSEA. This CDR3 is built from 15 residues. The V and J ends lost 7 bases and 2 bases, in that order; junction bases with no gene match: 10. CDR3: CSATGTGTHTDTQYF. As DNA, the CDR3 is TGCAGCGCAACCGGGACAGGGACCCACACAGATACGCAGTATTTT.

J is TRBJ2-7 and V is TRBV18; D is ambiguous. CDR1 is KGHSH and CDR2 is LQKENI in the germline V gene. The CDR3 covers 13 residues. V was trimmed by 5 bases and J by 3 bases, leaving 11 bases between them. This CDR3 reads CASSVQPNYEQYF. The CDR3 coding sequence is TGTGCCAGCTCAGTACAGCCCAACTACGAGCAGTACTTC.

The rearrangement uses TRBV19 and TRBJ2-3; 13 nucleotides line up with TRBD2. The ends lost 2 bases at V and 6 bases at J; junction bases unmatched: 8. This CDR3 has 17 amino acids. Germline lookup yields CDR1 LNHDA and CDR2 SQIVND (reference sequence). CDR3 loop: CASSITGTSGILDTQYF. CDR3 nucleotide sequence: TGTGCCAGTAGTATAACCGGGACTAGCGGGATACTGGATACGCAGTATTTT.

The rearrangement links TRBV19 to TRBJ2-7, with TRBD2 as a possible D gene (5 bases). CDR1 and CDR2 from the germline V gene are LNHDA and SQIVND (reference sequence). V lost 6 bases to trimming and J lost 6 bases, with 12 bases between them. The CDR3 extends over 12 amino acids. In DNA form, the CDR3 reads TGTGCCAGTAGCCATGAGGGTGGCGAGCAGTACTTC. Encoded protein: CASSHEGGEQYF.

The count of this clone is one. The rearrangement links TRBV6-1 to TRBJ1-5; weak D call: TRBD1 (5 bases). CDR1 and CDR2 (germline): MNHNS, SASEGT. The CDR3 loop spans 15 amino acids. V dropped 6 bases and J dropped 0 bases, with 12 bases sitting between them. The chain's CDR3 is CASRGAQYSNQPQHF. The CDR3 nucleotides read TGTGCCAGCAGAGGGGCCCAATATAGCAATCAGCCCCAGCATTTT.

This clone was seen a handful of times. DNA of the CDR3: TGTGCCACCTCGGGACAGGGGGTCAATCAGCCCCAGCATTTT. Translated: CATSGQGVNQPQHF. This chain connects TRBV10-3 to TRBJ1-5; 11 bases are a match to TRBD1. This CDR3 region has 14 residues. The V segment lost 10 bases and the J segment 3 bases; nucleotides outside the gene matches: 5. Germline lookup yields CDR1 ENHRY and CDR2 SYGVKD.

The CDR3 DNA sequence: TGTGCCAGCAGCGTAGCGGAGGGGGCGCGATCCTATGGCTACACCTTC. Protein sequence: CASSVAEGARSYGYTF. The chain uses TRBV9 and TRBJ1-2; TRBD1 matches at 7 bases. Trimming cost V 0 bases and J 4 bases; bases outside gene matches: 9. Germline CDR1 and CDR2: SGDLS and YYNGEE. This CDR3 spans 16 amino acids.

The chain employs TRBV9 and TRBJ2-1; the match to TRBD2 covers 9 bases. Germline V gene lookup returns CDR1 SGDLS and CDR2 YYNGEE. V trimming: 0 bases; J trimming: 5 bases; junction bases outside the gene matches: 3. The CDR3 spans 15 residues. CDR3 in DNA: TGTGCCAGCAGCGTAGGAGCGGGGGGCCACAATGAGCAGTTCTTC. Residues: CASSVGAGGHNEQFF.

The CDR3 DNA reads TGTGCCAGCAGCCAATCCAGGGCGACGGAGACCCAGTACTTC. Translated: CASSQSRATETQYF. The chain couples TRBV11-3 to TRBJ2-5; a weak D match, TRBD1 (5 bases). Germline V lookup: CDR1 SGHNT, CDR2 YENEEA. CDR3 size: 14 residues. Deletions cut 5 bases from V and 5 bases from J, with 15 bases between.

The chain carries TRBV4-1 and TRBJ1-1; TRBD1 aligns across 8 bases. This CDR3 region has 15 residues. Germline lookup yields CDR1 MGHRA and CDR2 YSYEKL. The ends lost 5 bases at V and 6 bases at J; junction bases unmatched: 11. CDR3 in amino acids: CASSYSGGRRSEAFF. DNA for the CDR3: TGCGCCAGCAGCTATTCAGGGGGCCGGCGATCTGAAGCTTTCTTT.

By share of the sample, this clone is medium-sized. The rearrangement uses TRBV6-1 and TRBJ1-4; D not certain. The CDR3 has 16 amino acids. Germline lookup yields CDR1 MNHNS and CDR2 SASEGT. V shed 2 bases and J shed 5 bases, with 15 bases lying between them. CDR3 bases: TGTGCCAGCAGTGAACCCGAAGCGAGTGTCAATGAAAAACTGTTTTTT. Its protein product is CASSEPEASVNEKLFF.

The V call is TRBV6-1, the J call TRBJ2-2; 8 positions match TRBD2. The length of the CDR3 is 16 residues. V gave up 0 bases and J gave up 7 bases; unmatched junction bases: 7. Germline V CDR1 and CDR2: MNHNS, SASEGT. The CDR3: CASSEAWGRGDGELFF. The CDR3 bases are TGTGCCAGCAGTGAAGCTTGGGGGCGGGGGGACGGGGAGCTGTTTTTT.

The chain is built from TRBV6-6 and TRBJ2-7, with TRBD1 identical over 8 bases. The germline V gene has CDR1 MNHNY and CDR2 SVGAGI (reference sequence). The CDR3 loop spans 14 amino acids. After removal of 4 bases from V and 4 bases from J, the junction contained 6 bases not matched to a gene. Here the CDR3 DNA reads TGTGCCAGCAGTTCCCGGGACAGGTTTTACGAGCAGTACTTC. It is translated as CASSSRDRFYEQYF.

The gene calls are TRBV23-1 and TRBJ1-4; maybe TRBD1 (6 bases). TRBV23-1 is an open reading frame whose function is uncertain. The CDR3 totals 14 residues. Trimming removed 4 bases at V and 6 bases at J, with 12 bases between. DNA of the CDR3: TGCGCCAGCAGTCCACAGGGCTTGTATGAAAAACTGTTTTTT. This codes for CASSPQGLYEKLFF.

This clone was observed once. This chain joins TRBV9 and TRBJ2-3, with TRBD2 as a possible D gene (6 bases). Per germline, CDR1 SGDLS and CDR2 YYNGEE. Trimming removed 2 bases at V and 2 bases at J, with 9 bases between. The CDR3 covers 14 residues. CDR3 region: CASSVSGTTDTQYF. CDR3 coding DNA: TGTGCCAGCAGCGTTAGCGGTACCACAGATACGCAGTATTTT. Full variable domain (outside the CDR3, taken from reference TRBV9 and TRBJ2-3): DSGVTQTPKHLITATGQRVTLRCSPRSGDLSVYWYQQSLDQGLQFLIQYYNGEERAKGNILERFSAQQFPDLHSELNLSSLELGDSALYFCASSVSGTTDTQYFGPGTRLTVL.

The count of this clone is one. This chain uses TRBV6-4 with TRBJ2-3; possibly TRBD2 for D (5 bases). Germline V gene sequence: CDR1 MRHNA, CDR2 SNTAGT. The CDR3 runs 15 residues. Between the trimmed V and J ends, which lost 0 bases and 1 base, there was a span of 8 bases. The CDR3 DNA follows: TGTGCCAGCAGTGACTCTCGGGAAGGCACAGATACGCAGTATTTT. It is translated as CASSDSREGTDTQYF.

This sequence joins TRBV6-1 and TRBJ1-5; D unclear. This CDR3 has 20 residues. Between the trimmed V and J ends, which lost 1 base and 9 bases, there was a span of 31 bases. CDR1 and CDR2 (germline): MNHNS, SASEGT. In nucleotides, the CDR3 is TGTGCCAGCAGTGAAGGTGAATCCAACGCCTTTTATAGCAATCAGCTGCCCCAGCATTTT. Translated, it gives CASSEGESNAFYSNQLPQHF.

The table lists this clone with a few counts. The V gene is TRBV7-9, the J gene TRBJ1-1, with 7 bases matching TRBD1. The CDR3 sequence is 14 residues long. Germline V gene data show CDR1 as SEHNR and CDR2 as FQNEAQ (reference sequence). V dropped 5 bases and J dropped 4; count of bases not matched to a gene: 7. CDR3 nucleotides: TGTGCCAGCAGCCCGCAGGGGGTGTCCACTGAAGCTTTCTTT. Encoded protein: CASSPQGVSTEAFF. Together with reference TRBV7-9 and TRBJ1-1, the CDR3 gives the full variable domain: DTGVSQNPRHKITKRGQNVTFRCDPISEHNRLYWYRQTLGQGPEFLTYFQNEAQLEKSRLLSDRFSAERPKGSFSTLEIQRTEQGDSAMYLCASSPQGVSTEAFFGQGTRLTVV.

This clone was seen once. CDR3 sequence: CASSKRAGTDTQYF. As DNA, the CDR3 is TGTGCCAGCAGCAAGAGGGCCGGCACAGATACGCAGTATTTT. The chain joins TRBV13 to TRBJ2-3; tentative D call: TRBD2 (5 bases). The CDR3 runs to 14 residues. From germline, CDR1 is PRHDT and CDR2 FYEKMQ (reference sequence). V lost 5 bases and J lost 1, with 10 bases in between.

The chain combines TRBV11-2 with TRBJ2-7, with D perhaps matching TRBD2 (6 bases). V was trimmed by 5 bases and J by 2 bases, leaving 16 bases between them. CDR3 length equals 15 residues. Looked up from germline, CDR1 is SGHAT and CDR2 is FQNNGV. The DNA of the CDR3 is TGTGCCAGCAGCCCGGCCCCGCGGGACCCCTACGAGCAGTACTTC. Translation gives CASSPAPRDPYEQYF.

The rearrangement joins TRBV9 to TRBJ2-7; 7 bases match TRBD2. The ends lost 0 bases at V and 5 bases at J; junction bases unmatched: 5. Germline CDR1 reads SGDLS; CDR2 reads YYNGEE. The CDR3 covers 14 residues. DNA of the CDR3: TGTGCCAGCAGCGTAGGGGTAGGGAGGGACGAGCAGTACTTC. Protein: CASSVGVGRDEQYF.

This chain joins TRBV30 and TRBJ1-5, with D possibly TRBD1 on 5 matching bases. Germline V gives CDR1 GTSNPN, CDR2 SVGIG (reference sequence). Trimming took off 5 bases at V and 3 bases at J, with 14 bases between the two ends. The CDR3 spans 14 residues. The CDR3 nucleotides read TGTGCCTGGTCGGCCGGGGGTAACAATCAGCCCCAGCATTTT. Translated: CAWSAGGNNQPQHF. Full variable domain (outside the CDR3, taken from reference TRBV30 and TRBJ1-5): SQTIHQWPATLVQPVGSPLSLECTVEGTSNPNLYWYRQAAGRGLQLLFYSVGIGQISSEVPQNLSASRPQDRQFILSSKKLLLSDSGFYLCAWSAGGNNQPQHFGDGTRLSIL.

The rearrangement joins TRBV10-1 to TRBJ1-2, with 9 bases aligning to TRBD1. Germline trimming cut 10 bases from V and 8 bases from J; bases unmatched to any gene: 14. From germline, CDR1 is WNHNN and CDR2 SYGVQD (reference sequence). This CDR3 region has 14 residues. The CDR3 spells CATYLGQGDRGYTF. In nucleotides, the CDR3 is TGCGCCACCTACCTGGGACAGGGCGACCGGGGCTACACCTTC.

The V and J genes are TRBV7-8 and TRBJ1-4; D possibly corresponds to TRBD1 (5 bases). CDR3 length equals 15 residues. V dropped 6 bases and J dropped 3 bases, with 14 bases sitting between them. CDR1 and CDR2 from the germline V gene are SGHVS and FQNEAQ. The CDR3 nucleotides read TGTGCCAGCAGTCCACACGACAGTTCTAATGAAAAACTGTTTTTT. It codes for CASSPHDSSNEKLFF.

The chain carries TRBV27 and TRBJ1-1; 8 positions agree with TRBD1. The CDR3 is 13 residues long. The germline CDR1 and CDR2 sequences are MNHEY and SMNVEV (reference sequence). V lost 6 bases to trimming and J lost 4 bases; unmatched junction nucleotides: 4. The DNA of the CDR3 is TGTGCCAGCAGCAGGGGGCTAATCACTGAAGCTTTCTTT. Translating it yields CASSRGLITEAFF.

The chain employs TRBV19 and TRBJ1-4; 7 nucleotides align to TRBD1. The CDR3 is made up of 15 amino acids. The V gene end was trimmed by 4 bases and the J gene end by 4 bases; junction bases not matched to a gene: 6. Germline lookup yields CDR1 LNHDA and CDR2 SQIVND (reference sequence). The CDR3 loop reads CASSRGQLNNEKLFF. DNA of the CDR3: TGTGCCAGTAGTAGGGGACAGCTAAATAATGAAAAACTGTTTTTT.

The V gene is TRBV5-6, the J gene TRBJ1-4, with TRBD1 matching over 7 bases. The CDR3 runs 17 residues. Trimming cost V 4 bases and J 8 bases; bases outside gene matches: 17. CDR1 is SGHDT, CDR2 YYEEEE, per germline. Written as DNA, the CDR3 is TGTGCCAGCAGCGTGCGACAGGGAATAACACAGAGGGAAAAACTGTTTTTT. It specifies CASSVRQGITQREKLFF.

The chain links TRBV5-1 to TRBJ1-6, with D unclear. The V and J ends lost 0 bases and 7 bases respectively, with 8 bases between them. The V gene's germline CDR1 is SGHRS and CDR2 YFSETQ. This CDR3 has 14 residues. CDR3 sequence: CASSLAGENSPLHF. The CDR3 DNA sequence: TGCGCCAGCAGCTTGGCCGGGGAAAATTCACCCCTCCACTTT.

V gene TRBV6-1 combines with J gene TRBJ1-1, with D hard to call. The CDR3 spans 13 residues. Germline CDR1 MNHNS, CDR2 SASEGT. V dropped 2 bases and J dropped 7 bases, with 11 bases sitting between them. The CDR3 DNA reads as TGTGCCAGCAGTGAAATTGAGGCGAGTGAAGCTTTCTTT. It translates to CASSEIEASEAFF.